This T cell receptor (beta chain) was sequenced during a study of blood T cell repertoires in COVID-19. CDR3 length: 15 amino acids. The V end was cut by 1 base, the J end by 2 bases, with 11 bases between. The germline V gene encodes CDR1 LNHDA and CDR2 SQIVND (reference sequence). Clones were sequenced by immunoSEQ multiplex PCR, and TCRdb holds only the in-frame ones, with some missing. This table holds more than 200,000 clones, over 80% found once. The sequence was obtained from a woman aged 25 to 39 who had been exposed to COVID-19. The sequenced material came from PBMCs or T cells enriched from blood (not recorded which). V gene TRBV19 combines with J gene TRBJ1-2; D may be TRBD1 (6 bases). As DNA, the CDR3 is TGTGCCAGTAGTATAGCTCAGGGGCCAAACTATGGCTACACCTTC. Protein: CASSIAQGPNYGYTF.